One sample yielded the 21 T cell receptor beta chains listed below, sequenced in a study of blood T cell repertoires in COVID-19. Repertoires were generated with immunoSEQ multiplex PCR, while TCRdb's copy carries only in-frame clones and drops some. The data hold tens of thousands of clones, with 65% to 85% observed a single time. The sequenced material came from peripheral blood. Receptors originate from a woman aged 60-75 years with acute or convalescent COVID-19.

This chain connects TRBV12-3 or TRBV12-4 to TRBJ1-2, with D unresolved. Trimming took 6 bases from V and 4 from J, leaving 12 bases between them. The CDR3 is 13 amino acids. The CDR3 sequence: CASSSGPIYGYTF. The CDR3 region has the DNA TGTGCCAGCAGCAGCGGACCCATCTATGGCTACACCTTC.

The rearrangement uses TRBV7-9 and TRBJ1-4; D is unclear. Germline V gene lookup returns CDR1 SEHNR and CDR2 FQNEAQ (reference sequence). V was cut by 0 bases and J by 6 bases, with 11 bases left in between. The CDR3 length is 15 residues. The CDR3 bases are TGTGCCAGCAGCTTAGCGCGGGGAGGCGATGAAAAACTGTTTTTT. Its translation: CASSLARGGDEKLFF.

This clone was picked up a small number of times. V is TRBV2 and J is TRBJ1-3, with 9 nucleotides matching TRBD1. The CDR3 runs to 14 residues. CDR1 is SNHLY, CDR2 FYNNEI, per germline. The trim removed 6 bases at V and 4 bases at J, leaving 4 bases unmatched. The CDR3 region has the DNA TGTGCCAGCAGCCGGACAGGGGTCGGAAACACCATATATTTT. This encodes CASSRTGVGNTIYF.

The chain employs TRBV3-1 (or the pseudogene TRBV3-2) and TRBJ2-7, with unresolved D. There are 13 residues in the CDR3. Germline lookup yields CDR1 LGHDT and CDR2 YNNKEL (reference sequence). The germline V and J ends were trimmed by 0 bases and 2 bases, with 5 bases remaining between them. CDR3 loop: CASSQELTYEQYF. The CDR3 DNA is TGTGCCAGCAGCCAAGAATTAACCTACGAGCAGTACTTC.

This clone was seen a few times. The chain employs TRBV5-6 and TRBJ2-5, with 8 bases lining up with TRBD1. Trimming at V came to 0 bases and at J to 7 bases, leaving 5 bases not matched to a gene. This CDR3 is built from 14 residues. Per germline, CDR1 SGHDT and CDR2 YYEEEE. CDR3 in DNA: TGTGCCAGCAGCTTGGGACAGGGGATAGGGACCCAGTACTTC. It specifies CASSLGQGIGTQYF. The whole variable domain, remainder taken from reference TRBV5-6 and TRBJ2-5, is DAGVTQSPTHLIKTRGQQVTLRCSPKSGHDTVSWYQQALGQGPQFIFQYYEEEERQRGNFPDRFSGHQFPNYSSELNVNALLLGDSALYLCASSLGQGIGTQYFGPGTRLLVL.

The rearrangement links TRBV6-2 or TRBV6-3 to TRBJ1-2; a weak D match, TRBD1 (6 bases). V shed 5 bases and J shed 4 bases, with 14 bases lying between them. The germline V gene encodes CDR1 MNHEY and CDR2 SVGEGT. This CDR3 is built from 14 residues. The CDR3 here is CASSPHDRIYGYTF. In DNA form, the CDR3 reads TGTGCCAGCAGTCCCCACGACAGGATCTATGGCTACACCTTC.

J is TRBJ1-1 and V is TRBV7-9; 8 nucleotides agree with TRBD1. With V trimmed by 1 base and J by 7 bases, 5 bases remained unmatched. Germline V lookup: CDR1 SEHNR, CDR2 FQNEAQ (reference sequence). This CDR3 is built from 14 residues. CDR3 amino acids: CASSLGAGGHEAFF. CDR3 sequence (DNA): TGTGCCAGCAGCTTAGGGGCAGGGGGCCATGAAGCTTTCTTT.

The table lists this clone with a count of one. This chain uses TRBV5-1 with TRBJ1-1; D not resolved. Germline V gives CDR1 SGHRS, CDR2 YFSETQ. The CDR3 is made up of 16 amino acids. V was pared by 0 bases and J by 0 bases, with 12 bases between. The DNA of the CDR3 is TGCGCCAGCAGCTTGGTAGGCAGCGGCATGAACACTGAAGCTTTCTTT. Protein product: CASSLVGSGMNTEAFF.

J is TRBJ2-3 and V is TRBV12-3 or TRBV12-4; the D is unclear. The CDR3 has 13 amino acids. Trimming took 2 bases from V and 3 from J, leaving 6 bases between them. CDR3 region: CASSLIRTDTQYF. The CDR3 nucleotides read TGTGCCAGCAGTTTAATCAGAACAGATACGCAGTATTTT.

This clone was detected only a few times. The chain links TRBV18 to TRBJ2-2, with D maybe TRBD1 (5 bases). This CDR3 has 15 amino acids. V dropped 3 bases and J dropped 5 bases, with 13 bases sitting between them. The germline CDR1 and CDR2 sequences are KGHSH and LQKENI. CDR3 sequence reads: CASSPAGLNTGELFF. CDR3 coding DNA: TGTGCCAGCTCACCGGCAGGGCTGAATACCGGGGAGCTGTTTTTT.

The chain employs TRBV4-2 and TRBJ1-1; D is perhaps TRBD1 (5 bases). The V end lost 4 bases, the J end lost 5 bases, and 17 bases lay between the germline ends. Germline assignment: CDR1 LGHNA and CDR2 YNFKEQ. This CDR3 comprises 15 residues. CDR3 in amino acids: CASSRTPRAGTEAFF. In DNA form, the CDR3 reads TGTGCCAGCAGCCGCACCCCCCGGGCAGGGACTGAAGCTTTCTTT.

The chain carries TRBV6-1 and TRBJ2-5; 12 nucleotides line up with TRBD2. The CDR3 consists of 17 residues. The V gene's germline CDR1 is MNHNS and CDR2 SASEGT. V lost 0 bases and J lost 2; bases outside the gene matches: 4. CDR3 coding DNA: TGTGCCAGCAGTGAAGCTGGGCTAGCGGGGGGGCAAGAGACCCAGTACTTC. Residues: CASSEAGLAGGQETQYF.

The chain carries TRBV6-5 and TRBJ1-2, with 7 bases identical to TRBD1. The germline gives CDR1 MNHEY, CDR2 SVGAGI. The CDR3 loop spans 15 amino acids. Unmatched junction bases numbered 6, after V lost 2 bases and J lost 3 bases. The CDR3 nucleotides read TGTGCCAGCAGTTACGGGCAGGGGGTAGACTATGGCTACACCTTC. Amino acid sequence: CASSYGQGVDYGYTF.

V gene TRBV3-1 (or the pseudogene TRBV3-2) combines with J gene TRBJ2-3; tentative D call: TRBD2 (6 bases). The V and J ends lost 0 bases and 3 bases respectively, with 16 bases between them. Germline V lookup: CDR1 LGHDT, CDR2 YNNKEL (reference sequence). The length of the CDR3 is 17 residues. The CDR3 spells CASSQDGPGLGTDTQYF. The DNA of the CDR3 is TGTGCCAGCAGCCAAGATGGCCCGGGACTGGGGACAGATACGCAGTATTTT.

The J gene is TRBJ2-7, the V gene TRBV7-2; 8 bases agree with TRBD2. The CDR3 consists of 14 residues. Trimming took 2 bases from V and 7 from J; bases not matched to a gene: 7. CDR1 and CDR2 from the germline V gene are SGHTA and FQGNSA. The CDR3 reads CASSLHGRAGEQYF. DNA for the CDR3: TGTGCCAGCAGCTTACACGGGAGGGCTGGGGAGCAGTACTTC.

The sample holds one count of this clone. The chain carries TRBV7-8 and TRBJ2-1, with D tentatively TRBD2 (6 bases). Germline CDR1 and CDR2: SGHVS and FQNEAQ. This CDR3 region has 17 residues. V was clipped by 7 bases and J by 5 bases, with 24 bases between them. The CDR3 protein is CASTIGGVRAADNEQFF. The CDR3 DNA sequence: TGTGCCAGCACGATAGGAGGGGTTCGGGCTGCTGACAATGAGCAGTTCTTC.

As concerns this clone: A read error may produce the germline difference seen at one junction end. CDR3 coding DNA: TGCGCCGGAGGACTGTTTGATGAGCAGTTCTTC. Its translation is CAGGLFDEQFF. This chain uses TRBV6-5 with TRBJ2-1; D possibly corresponds to TRBD2 (5 bases). CDR1 is MNHEY and CDR2 is SVGAGI in the germline V gene. The CDR3 spans 11 residues.

In nucleotides, the CDR3 is TGTGCCGGACGTCCAGCGGGGAGCCAAGAGACCCAGTACTTC. Residues: CAGRPAGSQETQYF. The chain has TRBV28 and TRBJ2-5; 7 positions match TRBD2. The trim removed 11 bases at V and 1 base at J, leaving 10 bases unmatched. Germline CDR1 MDHEN, CDR2 SYDVKM. This CDR3 has 14 amino acids.

The chain is built from TRBV7-3 and TRBJ1-1; 7 positions match TRBD1. V lost 5 bases, J lost 6 bases, and 12 bases stayed unmatched. CDR3 length equals 15 residues. Germline values: CDR1 SGHTA, CDR2 FQGTGA. The CDR3 spells CASSLLGPGQSEAFF. In DNA, the CDR3 is TGTGCCAGCAGCCTCCTCGGACCGGGACAGTCTGAAGCTTTCTTT.

The sample holds a few counts of this clone. The CDR3 DNA is TGTGCCAGCAGTTTATCGAAGACAGGGGACGGGGAGCTGTTTTTT. Amino acid sequence: CASSLSKTGDGELFF. The gene calls are TRBV27 and TRBJ2-2, with TRBD1 matching 8 bases. The CDR3 extends over 15 amino acids. The V and J ends lost 0 bases and 7 bases, in that order; junction bases with no gene match: 4. Germline V lookup: CDR1 MNHEY, CDR2 SMNVEV (reference sequence).

The CDR3, as DNA: TGTGCCAGCAGCGTCCCCGGGACAGGCCCTAATAGGGCTTTCTTT. Translation gives CASSVPGTGPNRAFF. The rearrangement joins TRBV12-1 to TRBJ1-1; the tabulated D call, TRBD1, remains unverified against the DNA. TRBV12-1 is assigned pseudogene status. There are 15 residues in the CDR3.